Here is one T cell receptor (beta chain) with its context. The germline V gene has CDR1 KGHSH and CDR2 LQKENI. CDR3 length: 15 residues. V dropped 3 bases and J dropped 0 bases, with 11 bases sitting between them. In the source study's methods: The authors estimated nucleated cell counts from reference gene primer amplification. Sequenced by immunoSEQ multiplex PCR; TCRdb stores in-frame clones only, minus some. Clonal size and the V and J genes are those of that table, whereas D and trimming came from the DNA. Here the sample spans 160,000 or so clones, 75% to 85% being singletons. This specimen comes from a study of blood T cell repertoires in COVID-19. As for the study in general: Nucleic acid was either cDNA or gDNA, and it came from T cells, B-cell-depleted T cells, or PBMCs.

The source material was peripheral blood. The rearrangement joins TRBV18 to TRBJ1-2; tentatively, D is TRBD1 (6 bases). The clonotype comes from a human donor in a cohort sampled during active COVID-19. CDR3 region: CASSPWDNPNYGYTF. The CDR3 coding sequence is TGTGCCAGCTCACCCTGGGACAACCCTAACTATGGCTACACCTTC.